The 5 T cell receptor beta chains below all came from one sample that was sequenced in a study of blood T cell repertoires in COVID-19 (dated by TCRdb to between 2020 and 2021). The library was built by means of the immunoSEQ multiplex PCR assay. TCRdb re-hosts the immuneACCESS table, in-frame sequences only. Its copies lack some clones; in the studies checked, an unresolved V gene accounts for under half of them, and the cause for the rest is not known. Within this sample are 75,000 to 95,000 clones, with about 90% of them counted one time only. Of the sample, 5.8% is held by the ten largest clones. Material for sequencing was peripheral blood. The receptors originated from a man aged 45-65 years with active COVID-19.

CDR3 nucleotides: TGTGCCAGCAGCGTTGCCCTCGGGACAGGGGCTGAAGCTTTCTTT. As protein: CASSVALGTGAEAFF. The chain joins TRBV9 to TRBJ1-1, with 10 bases matching TRBD1. This CDR3 is 15 amino acids long. The germline V gene encodes CDR1 SGDLS and CDR2 YYNGEE. Trimming took 2 bases from V and 6 from J; bases not matched to a gene: 7.

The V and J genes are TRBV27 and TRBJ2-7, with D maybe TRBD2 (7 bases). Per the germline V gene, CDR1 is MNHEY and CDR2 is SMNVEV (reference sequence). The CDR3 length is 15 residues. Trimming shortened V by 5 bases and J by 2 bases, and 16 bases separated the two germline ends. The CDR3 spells CASSPMGGPPYEQYF. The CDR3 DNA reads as TGTGCCAGCAGTCCCATGGGGGGGCCTCCCTACGAGCAGTACTTC.

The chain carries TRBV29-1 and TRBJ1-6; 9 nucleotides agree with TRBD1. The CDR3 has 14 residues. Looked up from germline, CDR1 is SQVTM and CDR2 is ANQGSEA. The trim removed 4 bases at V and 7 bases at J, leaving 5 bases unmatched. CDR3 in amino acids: CSVAPDRGNSPLHF. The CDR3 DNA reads TGCAGCGTTGCCCCGGACAGGGGAAATTCACCCCTCCACTTT.

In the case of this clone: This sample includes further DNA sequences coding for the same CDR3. CDR3 amino acids: CASSYPDSNQETQYF. CDR3 bases: TGTGCCAGCAGTTACCCGGACAGCAACCAAGAGACCCAGTACTTC. The chain combines TRBV28 with TRBJ2-5; D possibly corresponds to TRBD1 (6 bases). Trimming removed 4 bases from V and 0 bases from J, with 12 bases in between. The CDR3 is made up of 15 amino acids. Germline V gene data show CDR1 as MDHEN and CDR2 as SYDVKM. The full variable domain, rest sourced from reference TRBV28 and TRBJ2-5, is DVKVTQSSRYLVKRTGEKVFLECVQDMDHENMFWYRQDPGLGLRLIYFSYDVKMKEKGDIPEGYSVSREKKERFSLILESASTNQTSMYLCASSYPDSNQETQYFGPGTRLLVL.

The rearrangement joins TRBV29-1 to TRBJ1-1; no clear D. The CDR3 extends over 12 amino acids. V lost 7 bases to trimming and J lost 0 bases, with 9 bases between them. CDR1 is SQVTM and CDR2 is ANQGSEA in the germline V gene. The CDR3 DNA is TGCAGCGGAGGGAGGATGAACACTGAAGCTTTCTTT. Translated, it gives CSGGRMNTEAFF.